A selection of T cell receptor beta chains follows, all from one sample in a study of T cell clonotyping in hematopoietic cell transplantation. Clones were sequenced by immunoSEQ multiplex PCR, and TCRdb holds only the in-frame ones, with some missing. The table shows about 11,000 clones, with around 45% occurring only once. The material sequenced was PBMCs, taken 30 days after allogeneic stem cell transplant. Receptors originate from a male patient between 45 and 59 years old who had an allogeneic stem cell transplant from an unrelated donor, so the T cells may come from the graft donor. Some clones in this sample may be carry-over from other donors' samples. CDR3s include the opening cysteine and the closing phenylalanine or tryptophan. The D gene is left open where the match is weak. A row's size may be missing; if present it is once, few, many or a size class.

size	V	D	J	DNA	CDR3
few	TRBV29-1	-	TRBJ1-1	TGCAGCGTTGTAGATCAGAACACTGAAGCCTTCTTT	CSVVDQNTEAFF
-	TRBV7-2	TRBD1	TRBJ1-1	TGTGCCAGCAGCTCAACAGGGGGCATGGGTACTGAAGCTTTCTTT	CASSSTGGMGTEAFF
few	TRBV7-2	TRBD2	TRBJ2-3	TGTGCCAGCAGCCCCACTAGCGCAGCAGATACGCAGTATTTT	CASSPTSAADTQYF
-	TRBV15	-	TRBJ1-2	TGTGCCACCAGCAGAGATTCCAGGACCGGGTATGGCTACACCTTC	CATSRDSRTGYGYTF
-	TRBV28	-	TRBJ2-7	TGTGCCAGCAGTGAGACATACGAGCAGTACTTC	CASSETYEQYF
-	TRBV30	TRBD2	TRBJ2-7	TGTGCCTGTCGACGACGGGGAGGGGTATACGAGCAGTACTTC	CACRRRGGVYEQYF
few	TRBV2	TRBD1	TRBJ1-5	TGTGCCAGCACCCCCCTAGGGACAGGGGTTCAGCCCCAGCATTTT	CASTPLGTGVQPQHF
few	TRBV6-5	-	TRBJ1-1	TGTGCCAGCAGTTACTCGTCATTTAACACTGAAGCTTTCTTT	CASSYSSFNTEAFF
-	TRBV19	-	TRBJ2-1	TGTGCCAGTAGTCAAGTCAATGAGCAGTTCTTC	CASSQVNEQFF
few	TRBV25-1	-	TRBJ2-3	TGTGCCAGCAGTGGGCAAGGGGTGGCAGATACGCAGTATTTT	CASSGQGVADTQYF
-	TRBV5-8	-	TRBJ2-7	TGTGCCAGCAGCTTGAGGGCCACACGCGAGCAGTACTTC	CASSLRATREQYF
-	TRBV7-9	-	TRBJ1-5	TGTGCCAGCAGCTACCTCCTAGGGTCCCAGCATTTT	CASSYLLGSQHF
-	TRBV19	-	TRBJ2-2	TGTGCCAGTAGTATAGGGTGGCAGGGGGGAAGTTCCGGGGAGCTGTTTTTT	CASSIGWQGGSSGELFF
-	TRBV19	-	TRBJ1-5	TGTGCCAGTAGTATAGTGGACAGTCAGCCCCAGCATTTT	CASSIVDSQPQHF
-	TRBV30	TRBD1	TRBJ2-1	TGTGCCTGGAGTACATACCGGGACAGGGGCGCCTACAATGAGCAGTTCTTC	CAWSTYRDRGAYNEQFF
-	TRBV29-1	-	TRBJ1-1	TGCAGCGCCCTGGAAGCTGAAGCTTTCTTT	CSALEAEAFF
few	TRBV30	-	TRBJ1-1	TGTGCCTGGATTGGAAGGACTGAAGCTTTCTTT	CAWIGRTEAFF
-	TRBV30	-	TRBJ2-5	TGTGCCTGGAACCCGGACAGGAGGGAGGGGGCCCAGTACTTC	CAWNPDRREGAQYF
-	TRBV28	-	TRBJ1-3	TGTGCCAGCAGTTTCAGGCTCCCCTCTGGAAACACCATATATTTT	CASSFRLPSGNTIYF
-	TRBV7-2	-	TRBJ2-5	TGTGCCAGCAGGGACTTCACAAAAGAGACCCAGTACTTC	CASRDFTKETQYF
-	TRBV30	-	TRBJ1-2	TGTGCCTGGAACCCTGCAGGGGTCTATGGCTACACCTTC	CAWNPAGVYGYTF
-	TRBV28	TRBD2	TRBJ2-7	TGTGCCAGCAGTTTATTCGGACTAGCGGGTAACTCCTACGAGCAGTACTTC	CASSLFGLAGNSYEQYF